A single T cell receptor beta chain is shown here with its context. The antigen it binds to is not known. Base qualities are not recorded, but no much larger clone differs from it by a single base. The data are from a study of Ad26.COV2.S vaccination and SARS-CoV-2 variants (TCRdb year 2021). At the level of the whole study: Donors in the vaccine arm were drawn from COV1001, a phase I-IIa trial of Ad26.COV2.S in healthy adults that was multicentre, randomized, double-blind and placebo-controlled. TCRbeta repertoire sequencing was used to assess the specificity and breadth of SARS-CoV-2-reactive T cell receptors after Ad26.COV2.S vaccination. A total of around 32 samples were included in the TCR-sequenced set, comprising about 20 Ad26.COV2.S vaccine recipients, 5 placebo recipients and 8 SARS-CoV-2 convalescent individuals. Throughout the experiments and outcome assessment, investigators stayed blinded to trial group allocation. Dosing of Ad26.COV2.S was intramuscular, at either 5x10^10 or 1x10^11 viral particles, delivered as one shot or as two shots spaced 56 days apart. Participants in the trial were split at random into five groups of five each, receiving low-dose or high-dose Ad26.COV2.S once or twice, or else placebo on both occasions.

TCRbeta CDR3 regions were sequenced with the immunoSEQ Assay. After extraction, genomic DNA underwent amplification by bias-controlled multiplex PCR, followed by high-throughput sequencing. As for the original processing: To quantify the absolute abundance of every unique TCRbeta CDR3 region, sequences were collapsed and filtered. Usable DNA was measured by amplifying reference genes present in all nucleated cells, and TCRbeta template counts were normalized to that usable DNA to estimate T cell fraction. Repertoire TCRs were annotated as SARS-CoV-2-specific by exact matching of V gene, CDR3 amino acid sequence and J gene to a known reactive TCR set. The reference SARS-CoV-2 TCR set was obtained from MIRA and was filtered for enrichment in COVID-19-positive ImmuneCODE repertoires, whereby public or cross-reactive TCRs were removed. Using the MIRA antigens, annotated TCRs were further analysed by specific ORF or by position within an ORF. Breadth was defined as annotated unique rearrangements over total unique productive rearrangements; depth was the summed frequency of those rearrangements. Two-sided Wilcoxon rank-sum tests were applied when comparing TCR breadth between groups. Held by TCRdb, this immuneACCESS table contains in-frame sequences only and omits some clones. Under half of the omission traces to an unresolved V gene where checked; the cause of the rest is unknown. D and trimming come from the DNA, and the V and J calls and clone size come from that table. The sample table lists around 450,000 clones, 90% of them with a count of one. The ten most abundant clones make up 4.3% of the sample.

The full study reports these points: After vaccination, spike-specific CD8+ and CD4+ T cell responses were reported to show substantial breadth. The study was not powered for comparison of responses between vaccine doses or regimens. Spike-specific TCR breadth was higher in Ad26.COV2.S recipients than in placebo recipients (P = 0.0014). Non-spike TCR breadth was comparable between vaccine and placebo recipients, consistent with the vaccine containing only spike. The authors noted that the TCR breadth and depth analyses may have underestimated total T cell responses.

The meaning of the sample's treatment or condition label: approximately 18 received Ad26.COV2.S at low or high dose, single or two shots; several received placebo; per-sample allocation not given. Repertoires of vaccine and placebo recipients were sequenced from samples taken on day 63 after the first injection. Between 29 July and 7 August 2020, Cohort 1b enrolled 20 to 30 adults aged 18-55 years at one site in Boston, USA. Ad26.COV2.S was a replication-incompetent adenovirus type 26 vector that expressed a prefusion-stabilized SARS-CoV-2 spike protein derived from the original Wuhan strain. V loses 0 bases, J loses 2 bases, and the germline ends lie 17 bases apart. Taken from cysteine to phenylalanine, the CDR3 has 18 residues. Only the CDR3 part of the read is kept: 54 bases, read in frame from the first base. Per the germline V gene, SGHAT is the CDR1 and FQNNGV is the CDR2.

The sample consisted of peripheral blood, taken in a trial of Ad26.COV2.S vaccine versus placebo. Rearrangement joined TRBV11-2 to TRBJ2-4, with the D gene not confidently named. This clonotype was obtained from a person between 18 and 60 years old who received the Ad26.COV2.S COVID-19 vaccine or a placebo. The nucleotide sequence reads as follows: TGTGCCAGCAGCTTAGAGGTGCAACAGAGACCGACCAAAAACATTCAGTACTTC. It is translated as CASSLEVQQRPTKNIQYF.